The 27 T cell receptor beta chains reported below all come from one sample, sequenced in a study of beta chain features in type 1 diabetes. Isolated RNA was reverse transcribed in full, so expressed TCRB transcripts were sequenced. Method: immunoSEQ multiplex PCR; TCRdb's copy keeps in-frame clones and lacks some. The data contain 150,000 to 160,000 clones, more than 9.5% of them seen just once; the ten biggest clones take up roughly 1.9%. Input material: central memory CD4+ T cells from blood. The receptor source for this set is a man aged 18 to 29 in good health.

CDR3 sequence reads: CSVVRGNTEAFF. CDR3 in DNA: TGCAGCGTTGTGAGGGGGAACACTGAAGCTTTCTTT. The V call is TRBV29-1, the J call TRBJ1-1; D is possibly TRBD1 (5 bases). This CDR3 has 12 amino acids. CDR1 and CDR2 (germline): SQVTM, ANQGSEA. The V gene lost 4 bases and the J gene lost 1 base, with 7 bases spanning the gap.

This rearrangement joins TRBV5-1 to TRBJ2-1, with a tentative D call TRBD1 (6 bases). The germline V gene encodes CDR1 SGHRS and CDR2 YFSETQ. The V and J ends lost 2 bases and 6 bases respectively, with 15 bases between them. The length of the CDR3 is 15 residues. This chain's CDR3 is CASSFDRIMGNEQFF. CDR3 bases: TGCGCCAGCAGCTTCGACAGGATAATGGGCAATGAGCAGTTCTTC.

This clone was recorded a few times. The chain employs TRBV25-1 and TRBJ2-2; TRBD1 agrees at 8 bases. CDR3 size: 17 residues. Trimming took 3 bases from V and 8 from J; bases not matched to a gene: 14. Germline lookup yields CDR1 MGHDK and CDR2 SYGVNS. The CDR3 nucleotides read TGTGCCAGCAGTGATGAGGGAGGCAGACAGGGGAGAGGGGAGCTGTTTTTT. Its protein is CASSDEGGRQGRGELFF.

About this clone: A read error may account for a junction end that differs from germline. This sequence joins TRBV28 and TRBJ1-2; D is unclear. The CDR3 is 10 residues long. Per the germline V gene, CDR1 is MDHEN and CDR2 is SYDVKM. CDR3 loop: CATYSYAYTF. CDR3 coding DNA: TGTGCCACCTACTCCTATGCCTACACCTTC.

The chain combines TRBV29-1 with TRBJ2-5, with TRBD2 identical over 7 bases. This CDR3 region has 15 residues. The junction had 16 bases not matched to a gene; V was cut back by 5 bases and J by 7 bases. Germline V lookup: CDR1 SQVTM, CDR2 ANQGSEA. The CDR3 here is CSVRGGAGSRPTQYF. Here the CDR3 DNA reads TGCAGCGTTCGGGGAGGAGCGGGGAGTCGACCGACCCAGTACTTC.

This CDR3 reads CAWSLGRAVYGYTF. CDR3 nucleotides: TGTGCCTGGAGTTTAGGGCGGGCGGTCTATGGCTACACCTTC. The chain links TRBV30 to TRBJ1-2; no definite D call. The CDR3 spans 14 residues. Germline V CDR1 and CDR2: GTSNPN, SVGIG (reference sequence). Trimming cost V 2 bases and J 4 bases, with 14 bases left between them.

This clone was recorded a few times. A much larger clone sits a single nucleotide away, making a read error possible. The chain has TRBV7-2 and TRBJ2-3; a possible D gene is TRBD2 (5 bases). V lost 7 bases, J lost 0 bases, and 20 bases lay in between. CDR1 is SGHTA, CDR2 FQGNSA, per germline. This CDR3 is 17 amino acids long. CDR3 loop: CASMTDIVRASTDTQYF. The CDR3 nucleotides are TGTGCCAGCATGACCGATATCGTGAGGGCTAGCACAGATACGCAGTATTTT.

This clone has only a few counts. This chain connects TRBV9 to TRBJ2-1, with 12 nucleotides matching TRBD2. The CDR3 spans 17 residues. The V and J ends lost 2 bases and 4 bases, in that order; junction bases with no gene match: 7. Per the germline V gene, CDR1 is SGDLS and CDR2 is YYNGEE. Here the CDR3 DNA reads TGTGCCAGCAGCGTCTTCGTGACTAGCGGGGGTTACAATGAGCAGTTCTTC. Protein: CASSVFVTSGGYNEQFF.

This clone was observed a few times. The V gene is TRBV19, the J gene TRBJ1-1; D gene ambiguous. Per the germline V gene, CDR1 is LNHDA and CDR2 is SQIVND (reference sequence). V dropped 3 bases and J dropped 8 bases, with 16 bases sitting between them. The CDR3 is 14 residues long. CDR3 in amino acids: CASSISNPTSEAFF. Written as DNA, the CDR3 is TGTGCCAGTAGTATTTCGAATCCGACAAGCGAAGCTTTCTTT.

This chain joins TRBV4-2 and TRBJ2-7; 8 bases align to TRBD2. From germline, CDR1 is LGHNA and CDR2 YNFKEQ. J lost 5 bases, V lost 4 bases, and 10 bases had no gene match. This CDR3 has 15 residues. The CDR3 DNA is TGTGCCAGCAGCCCCGGTGCGGGACTAGTCCACGAGCAGTACTTC. This translates into CASSPGAGLVHEQYF.

Details on this clone: Since a much larger clone is just one base distant, this may be a read error. The chain links TRBV7-2 to TRBJ2-6; the match to TRBD1 covers 7 bases. The CDR3 is 19 amino acids. Germline-derived CDR1 and CDR2 are SGHTA and FQGNSA. The CDR3 spells CACSLVLLAQGAGANVLTF. CDR3 bases: TGTGCCTGCAGCTTAGTCCTGTTGGCTCAGGGGGCTGGGGCCAACGTCCTGACTTTC.

This clone came up a few times. The chain has TRBV7-2 and TRBJ1-2; D might be TRBD1 (6 bases). Germline V gene sequence: CDR1 SGHTA, CDR2 FQGNSA. This CDR3 is 15 amino acids long. V was shortened by 5 bases and J by 3 bases, with 16 bases between the two germline ends. The CDR3 loop reads CASSRVGASHYGYTF. DNA of the CDR3: TGTGCCAGCAGCCGTGTGGGGGCCTCCCACTATGGCTACACCTTC. Looking up the rest from reference TRBV7-2 and TRBJ1-2 gives the full variable domain: GAGVSQSPSNKVTEKGKDVELRCDPISGHTALYWYRQSLGQGLEFLIYFQGNSAPDKSGLPSDRFSAERTGGSVSTLTIQRTQQEDSAVYLCASSRVGASHYGYTFGSGTRLTVV.

The rearrangement links TRBV11-1 to TRBJ2-3; 7 bases are a match to TRBD2. Germline V CDR1 and CDR2: SGHAT, FQDESV (reference sequence). V lost 3 bases and J lost 4; bases outside the gene matches: 7. This CDR3 contains 15 residues. CDR3: CASSFSGRQADTQYF. The CDR3 region has the DNA TGTGCCAGCAGCTTTTCCGGGAGGCAAGCAGATACGCAGTATTTT.

This clone has more than one count but fewer than ten. The chain recombines TRBV10-3 with TRBJ2-3; D tentatively reads TRBD1 or TRBD2 (5 bases each). Trimming removed 6 bases from V and 2 bases from J, with 12 bases in between. The germline V gene encodes CDR1 ENHRY and CDR2 SYGVKD. CDR3 size: 14 residues. The CDR3 region has the DNA TGTGCCATCAGCCTGGGACGGCCCACAGATACGCAGTATTTT. Its translation: CAISLGRPTDTQYF.

Remarks on this clone: Other DNA sequences in this sample translate to the same CDR3. The CDR3 sequence is CASSRGQASYEQYF. CDR3 DNA: TGTGCCAGCAGCAGAGGACAGGCAAGCTACGAGCAGTACTTC. The chain combines TRBV7-2 with TRBJ2-7; 7 nucleotides line up with TRBD1. The CDR3 totals 14 residues. V shed 5 bases, J shed 3 bases, and the junction held 7 bases outside the gene matches. Germline CDR1 reads SGHTA; CDR2 reads FQGNSA.

This clone was counted a few times. The chain uses TRBV4-2 and TRBJ2-5; 8 bases are a match to TRBD2. Trimming cost V 10 bases and J 4 bases; bases outside gene matches: 14. This CDR3 has 15 residues. The germline gives CDR1 LGHNA, CDR2 YNFKEQ. The CDR3 nucleotides are TGTGCCACCTCACCCTCGGGGGGGCTGGGAGAGACCCAGTACTTC. Translated: CATSPSGGLGETQYF.

In regard to this clone: Additional DNA sequences in this sample encode the identical CDR3. The chain employs TRBV7-9 and TRBJ2-5, with D tentatively TRBD1 (5 bases). V was trimmed by 3 bases and J by 5 bases, leaving 10 bases between them. In germline, CDR1 is SEHNR, CDR2 FQNEAQ (reference sequence). This CDR3 has 13 amino acids. CDR3 coding DNA: TGTGCCAGCAGCTTCGGCTCAGGGGAGACCCAGTACTTC. It translates to CASSFGSGETQYF.

This clone appeared many times. Other DNA sequences in this specimen translate into the identical CDR3. The chain uses TRBV7-2 and TRBJ2-1, with TRBD2 identical over 13 bases. Germline trimming cut 5 bases from V and 7 bases from J; bases unmatched to any gene: 2. Germline-derived CDR1 and CDR2 are SGHTA and FQGNSA. The CDR3 is made up of 14 amino acids. CDR3 amino acids: CASSRTSGSNEQFF. CDR3 bases: TGTGCCAGCAGCCGGACTAGCGGGAGTAATGAGCAGTTCTTC.

This clone was counted at least ten times. The chain uses TRBV7-7 and TRBJ2-1; D may be TRBD1 (6 bases). Trimming cost V 3 bases and J 8 bases, with 20 bases left between them. Germline CDR1 and CDR2: SSHAT and FNYEAQ (reference sequence). This CDR3 has 16 amino acids. CDR3 sequence: CASSLFRDTDVDEQFF. In nucleotides, the CDR3 is TGTGCCAGCAGCTTGTTCCGGGACACGGACGTCGATGAGCAGTTCTTC. Using reference TRBV7-7 and TRBJ2-1 for the parts outside the CDR3, the full variable domain is GAGVSQSPRYKVTKRGQDVTLRCDPISSHATLYWYQQALGQGPEFLTYFNYEAQPDKSGLPSDRFSAERPEGSISTLTIQRTEQRDSAMYRCASSLFRDTDVDEQFFGPGTRLTVL.

The chain couples TRBV18 to TRBJ1-1; perhaps TRBD1 as D (5 bases). This CDR3 has 15 residues. The V gene's germline CDR1 is KGHSH and CDR2 LQKENI. Between the trimmed V and J ends, which lost 3 bases and 1 base, there was a span of 12 bases. This CDR3 reads CASSPLDGGNTEAFF. The CDR3 DNA reads TGTGCCAGCTCACCCCTGGACGGGGGGAACACTGAAGCTTTCTTT.

The table lists this clone with a few counts. The chain has TRBV14 and TRBJ1-1; tentative D call: TRBD1 (6 bases). The V end lost 4 bases, the J end lost 4 bases, and 16 bases lay between the germline ends. The CDR3 spans 15 residues. Germline V gene sequence: CDR1 SGHDN, CDR2 FVKESK. The CDR3 protein is CASSPLRGSGTEAFF. CDR3 in DNA: TGTGCCAGCAGCCCTCTGAGGGGGAGCGGCACTGAAGCTTTCTTT.

There are many counts of this clone. This chain connects TRBV28 to TRBJ1-1, with D maybe TRBD1 (5 bases). The germline gives CDR1 MDHEN, CDR2 SYDVKM. CDR3 length: 16 residues. The ends were cut back, 5 bases at V and 6 bases at J, with 22 bases in the middle. The DNA for the CDR3 is TGTGCCAGCAGTCACATGGACAACGGCCGGAGAGCTGAAGCTTTCTTT. This translates into CASSHMDNGRRAEAFF.

This chain links TRBV7-2 with TRBJ2-1, with a weak D call TRBD2 (6 bases). The CDR3 runs to 15 residues. CDR1 and CDR2 (germline): SGHTA, FQGNSA. Between the trimmed V and J ends, which lost 0 bases and 3 bases, there was a span of 9 bases. In DNA, the CDR3 is TGTGCCAGCAGCTTAGCGAGCGGGTTCTACAATGAGCAGTTCTTC. Its protein product is CASSLASGFYNEQFF.

This clone was picked up a small number of times. The V call is TRBV14, the J call TRBJ2-7; D gene ambiguous. There are 14 residues in the CDR3. V dropped 5 bases and J dropped 6 bases, with 17 bases sitting between them. Germline V gene sequence: CDR1 SGHDN, CDR2 FVKESK. The CDR3 reads CASSKGRIGLEQYF. For the CDR3, the DNA is TGTGCCAGCAGCAAGGGTAGAATTGGCCTCGAGCAGTACTTC.

This clone was detected a few times. V and J are TRBV10-3 and TRBJ2-6, with D uncertain. Germline V gene lookup returns CDR1 ENHRY and CDR2 SYGVKD. V was pared by 3 bases and J by 0 bases, with 3 bases between. CDR3 length equals 14 residues. The CDR3 DNA reads TGTGCCATCAGTGACAGCTCTGGGGCCAACGTCCTGACTTTC. It codes for CAISDSSGANVLTF.

This clone was observed a handful of times. The genes are TRBV7-8 and TRBJ2-5; D may be TRBD2 (5 bases). This CDR3 has 12 amino acids. Germline V gene data show CDR1 as SGHVS and CDR2 as FQNEAQ. Trimming removed 1 base at V and 7 bases at J, with 7 bases between. CDR3 nucleotide sequence: TGTGCCAGCAGCTTAGGTGGGAGGACCCAGTACTTC. Protein: CASSLGGRTQYF.

The rearrangement uses TRBV29-1 and TRBJ1-5; 10 bases are a match to TRBD1. Germline V gene data show CDR1 as SQVTM and CDR2 as ANQGSEA. Unmatched junction bases numbered 8, after V lost 6 bases and J lost 6 bases. The CDR3 sequence is 14 residues long. DNA for the CDR3: TGCAGCGTCGCCGGGACAGGGGATACTCAGCCCCAGCATTTT. It is translated as CSVAGTGDTQPQHF.